Shown below are 14 T cell receptor beta chains from a single sample sequenced in a study of blood T cell repertoires in COVID-19. The data were produced by immunoSEQ multiplex PCR, yet TCRdb's version contains in-frame clones alone and is incomplete. The sample comprises about 200,000 clones, approximately 85% of which are singletons, and 7% to 10% rests with the top ten. Material: peripheral blood. The receptors shown here come from a woman older than 75 with COVID-19, enrolled during active disease.

The chain recombines TRBV30 with TRBJ1-2; 10 bases map to TRBD1. CDR3 size: 20 residues. V was clipped by 1 base and J by 4 bases; unmatched bases: 21. From germline, CDR1 is GTSNPN and CDR2 SVGIG (reference sequence). The CDR3 loop is CAWSARDRGLLGPPRYGYTF. The CDR3 DNA reads as TGTGCCTGGAGTGCCCGGGACAGGGGATTGTTGGGGCCTCCTCGCTATGGCTACACCTTC.

This clone was seen a handful of times. V usage is TRBV6-1 and J usage is TRBJ1-4; TRBD1 agrees at 7 bases. J lost 5 bases, V lost 3 bases, and 9 bases had no gene match. CDR3 size: 16 residues. CDR1 and CDR2 from the germline V gene are MNHNS and SASEGT. CDR3 coding DNA: TGTGCCAGCAGTGACCTGTGGACAGGCCGGAATGAAAAACTGTTTTTT. Its protein product is CASSDLWTGRNEKLFF.

The chain is built from TRBV28 and TRBJ1-5; D possibly corresponds to TRBD1 (6 bases). Trimming cost V 3 bases and J 4 bases, with 13 bases left between them. The CDR3 totals 15 residues. Germline V gene data show CDR1 as MDHEN and CDR2 as SYDVKM. For the CDR3, the DNA is TGTGCCAGCAGTTTTCACAGGGTAGGGAATCAGCCCCAGCATTTT. Protein product: CASSFHRVGNQPQHF. Full variable domain (remainder filled in from reference TRBV28 and TRBJ1-5): DVKVTQSSRYLVKRTGEKVFLECVQDMDHENMFWYRQDPGLGLRLIYFSYDVKMKEKGDIPEGYSVSREKKERFSLILESASTNQTSMYLCASSFHRVGNQPQHFGDGTRLSIL.

The rearrangement joins TRBV13 to TRBJ1-2; a weak D match, TRBD1 (6 bases). V was cut by 8 bases and J by 4 bases, with 20 bases left in between. The germline V gene has CDR1 PRHDT and CDR2 FYEKMQ (reference sequence). The CDR3 loop spans 15 amino acids. The CDR3 nucleotides are TGTGCCAGCTCGAGGGGGAGAACCCCTATCTATGGCTACACCTTC. It translates to CASSRGRTPIYGYTF.

The CDR3 protein is CASTGPGRADTQYF. CDR3 nucleotide sequence: TGTGCCAGCACCGGGCCGGGGAGGGCAGATACGCAGTATTTT. V gene TRBV9 combines with J gene TRBJ2-3; 7 nucleotides match TRBD2. V shed 6 bases and J 4 bases; nucleotides not matched to a gene: 8. Germline values: CDR1 SGDLS, CDR2 YYNGEE. The CDR3 covers 14 residues.

This clone was detected once. The chain employs TRBV3-1 (or the pseudogene TRBV3-2) and TRBJ2-5; D may be TRBD2 (6 bases). Germline V gives CDR1 LGHDT, CDR2 YNNKEL (reference sequence). The CDR3 is 13 residues long. The V gene lost 3 bases and the J gene lost 3 bases, with 8 bases spanning the gap. Here the CDR3 reads CASSHWGEETQYF. In DNA form, the CDR3 reads TGTGCCAGCAGCCACTGGGGGGAAGAGACCCAGTACTTC.

The gene calls are TRBV28 and TRBJ2-4; 8 positions match TRBD1. Germline V gene sequence: CDR1 MDHEN, CDR2 SYDVKM. With 2 bases clipped from V and 8 bases from J, the junction kept 8 bases outside the gene matches. The CDR3 loop spans 15 amino acids. This chain's CDR3 is CASSLPDREADIQYF. CDR3 nucleotide sequence: TGTGCCAGCAGTTTACCGGACAGGGAGGCGGACATTCAGTACTTC.

Only a few counts were recorded for this clone. This chain's CDR3 is CSAESITGYTF. The CDR3 DNA is TGCAGCGCCGAGTCGATAACTGGCTACACCTTC. The chain is built from TRBV29-1 and TRBJ1-2; D remains unclear. Per germline, CDR1 SQVTM and CDR2 ANQGSEA. This CDR3 is 11 amino acids long. V was trimmed by 7 bases and J by 7 bases, leaving 13 bases between them.

This chain joins TRBV30 and TRBJ1-5; possible D gene TRBD1, 5 bases. The germline V and J ends were trimmed by 1 base and 6 bases, with 10 bases remaining between them. CDR3 length equals 13 residues. Germline V CDR1 and CDR2: GTSNPN, SVGIG (reference sequence). The CDR3 sequence is CAWSGQTSQPQHF. DNA of the CDR3: TGTGCCTGGAGTGGACAGACGAGTCAGCCCCAGCATTTT.

V usage is TRBV7-2 and J usage is TRBJ2-3; 8 bases align to TRBD1. Germline loops: CDR1 SGHTA, CDR2 FQGNSA. V shed 5 bases and J 2 bases; nucleotides not matched to a gene: 3. The length of the CDR3 is 14 residues. The CDR3 DNA reads TGTGCCAGCAGCCAGGACAGGGTCACAGATACGCAGTATTTT. Protein: CASSQDRVTDTQYF.

The chain employs TRBV7-2 and TRBJ1-4; TRBD1 aligns across 7 bases. The CDR3 extends over 12 amino acids. J was trimmed by 12 bases and V by 5 bases; bases with no gene match: 6. In germline, CDR1 is SGHTA, CDR2 FQGNSA. This CDR3 is CASSTRQGELFF. CDR3 nucleotide sequence: TGTGCCAGCAGCACACGACAGGGAGAACTGTTTTTT. Using reference TRBV7-2 and TRBJ1-4 for the parts outside the CDR3, the full variable domain is GAGVSQSPSNKVTEKGKDVELRCDPISGHTALYWYRQSLGQGLEFLIYFQGNSAPDKSGLPSDRFSAERTGGSVSTLTIQRTQQEDSAVYLCASSTRQGELFFGSGTQLSVL.

This chain uses TRBV27 with TRBJ1-2, with TRBD1 matching over 7 bases. The CDR3 loop spans 14 amino acids. Germline V lookup: CDR1 MNHEY, CDR2 SMNVEV (reference sequence). The V gene end was trimmed by 5 bases and the J gene end by 3 bases; junction bases not matched to a gene: 6. CDR3 region: CASSPWTGDYGYTF. The CDR3 DNA follows: TGTGCCAGCAGTCCTTGGACAGGAGACTATGGCTACACCTTC.

The chain joins TRBV6-5 to TRBJ1-2; weak D call: TRBD1 (6 bases). The CDR3 totals 15 residues. Germline-derived CDR1 and CDR2 are MNHEY and SVGAGI. Trimming took off 5 bases at V and 0 bases at J, with 13 bases between the two ends. CDR3 region: CASSPTGTANYGYTF. The CDR3 region has the DNA TGTGCCAGCAGTCCCACAGGGACCGCTAACTATGGCTACACCTTC.

The rearrangement links TRBV3-1 (or the pseudogene TRBV3-2) to TRBJ2-1; weak D call: TRBD1 (6 bases). The V gene lost 4 bases and the J gene lost 6 bases, with 19 bases spanning the gap. Germline CDR1 is LGHDT and CDR2 is YNNKEL (reference sequence). CDR3 size: 16 residues. The CDR3 coding sequence is TGTGCCAGCAGCCCCGAGGGGAGACAGGTGGTCAATGAGCAGTTCTTC. Its protein is CASSPEGRQVVNEQFF.